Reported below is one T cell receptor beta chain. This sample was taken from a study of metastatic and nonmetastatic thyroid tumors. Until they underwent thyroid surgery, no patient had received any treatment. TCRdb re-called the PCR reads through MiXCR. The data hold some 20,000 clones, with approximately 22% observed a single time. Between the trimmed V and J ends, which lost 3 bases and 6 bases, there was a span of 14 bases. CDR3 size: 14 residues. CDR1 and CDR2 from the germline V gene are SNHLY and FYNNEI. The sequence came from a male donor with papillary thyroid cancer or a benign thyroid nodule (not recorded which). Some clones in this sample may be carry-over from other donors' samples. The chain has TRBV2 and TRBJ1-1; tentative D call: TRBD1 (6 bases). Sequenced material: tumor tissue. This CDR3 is CASSDIQGVSEAFF. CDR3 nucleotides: TGTGCCAGCAGTGACATACAGGGAGTCTCTGAAGCTTTCTTT. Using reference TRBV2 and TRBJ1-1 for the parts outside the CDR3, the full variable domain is EPEVTQTPSHQVTQMGQEVILRCVPISNHLYFYWYRQILGQKVEFLVSFYNNEISEKSEIFDDQFSVERPDGSNFTLKIRSTKLEDSAMYFCASSDIQGVSEAFFGQGTRLTVV.